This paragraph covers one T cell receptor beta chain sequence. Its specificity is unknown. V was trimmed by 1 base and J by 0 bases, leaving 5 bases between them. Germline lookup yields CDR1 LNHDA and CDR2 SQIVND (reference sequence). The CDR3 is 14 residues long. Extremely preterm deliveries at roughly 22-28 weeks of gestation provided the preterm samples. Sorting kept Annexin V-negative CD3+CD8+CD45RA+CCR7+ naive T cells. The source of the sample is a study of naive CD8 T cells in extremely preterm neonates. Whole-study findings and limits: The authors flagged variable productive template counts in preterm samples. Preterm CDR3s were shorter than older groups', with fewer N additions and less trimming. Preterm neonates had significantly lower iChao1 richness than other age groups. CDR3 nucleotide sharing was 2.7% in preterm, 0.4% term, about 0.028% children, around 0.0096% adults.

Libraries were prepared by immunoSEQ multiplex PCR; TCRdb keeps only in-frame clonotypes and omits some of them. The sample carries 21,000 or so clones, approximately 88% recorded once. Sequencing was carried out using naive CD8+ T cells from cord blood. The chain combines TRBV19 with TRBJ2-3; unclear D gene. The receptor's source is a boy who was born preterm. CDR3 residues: CASSIADSTDTQYF. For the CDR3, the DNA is TGTGCCAGTAGTATAGCAGATAGCACAGATACGCAGTATTTT.